This T cell receptor (beta chain) was identified during a study of glioma-infiltrating T cells (dated by TCRdb to the mid-2010s). The study in broad terms: Sequencing of TCR alpha- and beta-chain repertoires was performed on glioma tissue, on non-neoplastic brain tissue, and on matched peripheral blood mononuclear cells. Three low-grade glioma patients, several primary glioblastoma patients, and three non-glioma patients who contributed non-neoplastic brain tissue made up the paired cohort. To gauge divergence between tissue and blood T-cell populations, every tissue-infiltrating repertoire was compared against the peripheral blood repertoire from the same patient.

This clonotype has ten or more counts. It has no known antigen specificity. Base-call qualities are not available, and no considerably larger clone is one nucleotide away. CDR1 and CDR2 were assigned from the germline V gene (reference sequence) as MNHEY and SMNVEV. V is reduced by 8 bases and J by 4 bases, leaving a spacing of 17 bases between them. The CDR3 measures 14 amino acids from cysteine to phenylalanine. The sequence is cut down to CDR3 DNA, 42 bases in frame from base 1. TCR alpha and beta CDR3 regions were amplified with the iRepertoire nested amplicon-rescue multiplex PCR (arm-PCR) platform from RNA. The input for one-step reverse transcription and amplification was roughly 100-450 ng of either tissue mRNA or PBMC total RNA. Following bead purification, Illumina adapters were added by a secondary multiplex PCR, and libraries between 200 and 400 bp were gel-purified. The libraries contained internal 6-nucleotide barcodes that were used for demultiplexing. Libraries were sequenced on an Illumina MiSeq with 2x220 or 2x250 nucleotide paired-end reads. As for the original processing: Paired reads were merged using FLASH 1.2.11 and were aligned to the GRCh37 human genome using BWA-MEM, after which TRA and TRB reads were extracted. An IMGT-derived reference of cassette sequences and CDR3 motifs, with pseudogenes included, was used for V and J assignment. Three-frame translation of reads was performed, and productive CDR3s were defined as those with a C...FGXG motif and no stop codons. Clonotypes were defined as unique combinations of V-J cassette pair and CDR3 amino acid sequence. Reads were filtered by Hamming distance, with the threshold set by the sequence error rate of each sample in mapped regions. The public reads were run again by TCRdb, first through fastp at Q25 and then through MiXCR, and only productive beta chains were kept. For every CDR3 protein sequence, its rows merge into one entry that carries the most common genes and DNA. The V and J calls here are based on TCRdb, not the publication. The table for this sample lists 100,000 to 150,000 distinct CDR3 sequences; roughly 23% of them were counted only once. 13% to 15% of the sample is in the top ten clones.

Summary of the overall study and its limitations: Small numbers underpinned the group comparisons: under ten glioblastoma patients, three low-grade glioma patients and three non-neoplastic patients. VJ-independent divergence between tissue and blood was below expectation in non-neoplastic patients but above expectation in all gliomas, especially low-grade gliomas. Tissue and blood shared very few CDR3 sequences, a result attributed to high CDR3 diversity and limited sampling.

This chain is built from TRBV27 and TRBJ2-5, with TRBD2 perhaps the D gene, on 5 matching bases. The receptor was derived from a human donor with low-grade glioma or glioblastoma, undergoing nonglioma brain surgery, or in good health (not recorded which). The sequenced material came from glioma tissue, nonneoplastic brain tissue, or PBMCs (not recorded which). CDR3 region: CASARRSRAETQYF. The nucleotide sequence reads as follows: TGTGCCAGCGCCCGGAGATCGAGGGCAGAGACCCAGTACTTC.